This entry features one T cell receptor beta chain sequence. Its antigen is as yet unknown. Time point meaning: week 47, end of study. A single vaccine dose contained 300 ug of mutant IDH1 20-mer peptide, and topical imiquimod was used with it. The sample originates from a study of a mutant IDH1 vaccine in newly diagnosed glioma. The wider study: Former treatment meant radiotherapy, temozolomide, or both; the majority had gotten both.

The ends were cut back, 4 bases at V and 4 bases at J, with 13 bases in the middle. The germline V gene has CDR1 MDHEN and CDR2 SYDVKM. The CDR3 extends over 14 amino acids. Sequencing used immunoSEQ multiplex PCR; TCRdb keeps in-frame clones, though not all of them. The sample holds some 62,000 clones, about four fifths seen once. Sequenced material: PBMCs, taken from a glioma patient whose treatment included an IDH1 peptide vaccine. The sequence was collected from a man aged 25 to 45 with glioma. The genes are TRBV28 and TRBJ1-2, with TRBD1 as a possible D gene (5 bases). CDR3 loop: CASSSGGGGYGYTF. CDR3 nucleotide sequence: TGTGCCAGCAGTTCGGGGGGTGGTGGCTATGGCTACACCTTC.